The table lists the clone carrying this TCR beta chain with a few counts. Antigen unknown. This specimen belongs to a study of beta chain features in type 1 diabetes. Study-level results: There was a moderate but significant shortening of TCRB CDR3s in all four CD4+ subsets of Type 1 diabetes patients.

Since all of the isolated RNA was reverse transcribed, expressed TCRB transcripts were what got sequenced. TCRdb's table, derived via immunoSEQ multiplex PCR, lists solely in-frame clones and lacks some. The data contain some 140,000 clones, 7% to 10% of them singletons. Material for sequencing was central memory CD4+ T cells from blood. The clonotype was recovered from a man aged 25-45 years with type 1 diabetes.

The CDR3 reads CASRGTSGDNEQFF. CDR3 nucleotide sequence: TGTGCCAGCAGAGGGACTAGCGGGGACAATGAGCAGTTCTTC. The chain has TRBV4-2 and TRBJ2-1; 13 bases map to TRBD2. V gave up 6 bases and J gave up 5 bases; unmatched junction bases: 1. Germline V gene lookup returns CDR1 LGHNA and CDR2 YNFKEQ. This CDR3 region has 14 residues.